This entry lists 27 T cell receptor beta chains sequenced from one sample in a study of blood T cell repertoires in COVID-19 (dated by TCRdb to the early 2020s). Library prep was done by the immunoSEQ multiplex PCR assay. The immuneACCESS repertoire file appears here via TCRdb, limited to in-frame rearrangements. These files lack a portion of the clones; in checked studies, under half of the deficit traces to unresolved V genes, and the cause of the others is not known. For this sample there are 330,000 or so clones; around 90% appear just once. The ten biggest clones cover approximately 9.4% of the sample. The sequencing sample was made of peripheral blood. Source of these receptors: a man between 25 and 39 years old with COVID-19, enrolled during active disease.

V and J are TRBV30 and TRBJ1-1; no reliable D call. Germline CDR1 GTSNPN, CDR2 SVGIG (reference sequence). The CDR3 loop spans 15 amino acids. The V and J ends lost 0 bases and 1 base respectively, with 12 bases between them. The CDR3 region is CAWSVSGSSNTEAFF. For the CDR3, the DNA is TGTGCCTGGAGTGTCTCGGGGTCCTCGAACACTGAAGCTTTCTTT.

This rearrangement joins TRBV7-3 to TRBJ2-3; 12 nucleotides match TRBD2. The junction had 5 bases not matched to a gene; V was cut back by 2 bases and J by 5 bases. The CDR3 runs to 16 residues. Germline-derived CDR1 and CDR2 are SGHTA and FQGTGA. The CDR3: CASSLEGLAGGDTQYF. The CDR3 bases are TGTGCCAGCAGCTTAGAGGGACTAGCGGGCGGAGATACGCAGTATTTT.

The chain links TRBV7-2 to TRBJ2-2; perhaps TRBD1 as D (6 bases). The CDR3 consists of 19 residues. The V end was cut by 5 bases, the J end by 2 bases, with 24 bases between. Germline V lookup: CDR1 SGHTA, CDR2 FQGNSA. The DNA of the CDR3 is TGTGCCAGCAGCCCCAGGGGTAGCAAGAGTAATTTCAACACCGGGGAGCTGTTTTTT. Amino acid sequence: CASSPRGSKSNFNTGELFF.

V gene TRBV28 combines with J gene TRBJ1-2; no reliable D call. Germline CDR1 reads MDHEN; CDR2 reads SYDVKM. This CDR3 has 14 residues. V was clipped by 8 bases and J by 1 base, with 14 bases between them. The CDR3 DNA is TGTGCCAGCTCCTCAAACACCGTTAACTATGGCTACACCTTC. Its protein is CASSSNTVNYGYTF.

V gene TRBV5-4 combines with J gene TRBJ2-1, with TRBD1 matching 8 bases. Germline CDR1 is SGHNT and CDR2 is YYREEE (reference sequence). V lost 1 base, J lost 4 bases, and 10 bases stayed unmatched. The CDR3 spans 17 residues. In DNA, the CDR3 is TGTGCCAGCAGCTTGTTACTATTAGGACAGGGATACAATGAGCAGTTCTTC. The encoded protein is CASSLLLLGQGYNEQFF.

V gene TRBV7-2 combines with J gene TRBJ1-2; TRBD1 is a possible D gene (6 bases). Germline V CDR1 and CDR2: SGHTA, FQGNSA. V dropped 5 bases and J dropped 8 bases, with 9 bases sitting between them. The CDR3 sequence is 11 residues long. The CDR3 region is CASSPGEGYTF. In DNA, the CDR3 is TGTGCCAGCAGCCCAGGGGAGGGCTACACCTTC.

This chain connects TRBV28 to TRBJ2-6; weak D call: TRBD1 (7 bases). Germline lookup yields CDR1 MDHEN and CDR2 SYDVKM. The CDR3 is 14 residues long. V was cut by 10 bases and J by 1 base, with 11 bases left in between. This chain's CDR3 is CATRGASGANVLTF. The CDR3 coding sequence is TGTGCCACCAGGGGGGCGTCTGGGGCCAACGTCCTGACTTTC.

The chain combines TRBV6-5 with TRBJ2-4; possibly TRBD1 for D (5 bases). Germline V CDR1 and CDR2: MNHEY, SVGAGI. The CDR3 totals 14 residues. Between the trimmed V and J ends, which lost 0 bases and 9 bases, there was a span of 12 bases. The CDR3 reads CASSYSTGQGIQYF. The DNA for the CDR3 is TGTGCCAGCAGTTACTCTACAGGCCAGGGCATTCAGTACTTC.

This chain joins TRBV6-1 and TRBJ2-7; no definite D call. Trimming removed 2 bases from V and 1 base from J, with 9 bases in between. This CDR3 has 14 amino acids. Germline V lookup: CDR1 MNHNS, CDR2 SASEGT. The CDR3 loop is CASSETATSYEQYF. The CDR3 DNA sequence: TGTGCCAGCAGTGAAACAGCTACATCCTACGAGCAGTACTTC.

This sequence joins TRBV18 and TRBJ2-2; D not resolved. V shed 0 bases and J shed 5 bases, with 16 bases lying between them. The CDR3 extends over 17 amino acids. CDR1 is KGHSH, CDR2 LQKENI, per germline. The CDR3 loop reads CASSPPVTRWPTGELFF. As DNA, the CDR3 is TGTGCCAGCTCACCACCGGTGACAAGGTGGCCTACCGGGGAGCTGTTTTTT.

The J gene is TRBJ1-2, the V gene TRBV15; D unresolved. Germline CDR1 reads LNHNV; CDR2 reads YYDKDF (reference sequence). Trimming pared 0 bases from V and 0 bases from J, leaving 11 bases between. The CDR3 length is 16 residues. The CDR3 sequence is CATSRDVFRPNYGYTF. CDR3 bases: TGTGCCACCAGCAGAGATGTGTTCAGGCCTAACTATGGCTACACCTTC.

The gene calls are TRBV25-1 and TRBJ1-1; D might be TRBD1 (6 bases). Germline V gene sequence: CDR1 MGHDK, CDR2 SYGVNS. The CDR3 is 15 residues long. V lost 6 bases and J 1 base, leaving 15 bases between the germline ends. The CDR3 coding sequence is TGTGCCAGCAGGTCTCTAGACAGGCCGAACACTGAAGCTTTCTTT. Protein sequence: CASRSLDRPNTEAFF.

This clone was seen only once. The chain combines TRBV7-2 with TRBJ1-2, with D possibly matching TRBD1 (5 bases). Trimming took off 1 base at V and 8 bases at J, with 8 bases between the two ends. The germline gives CDR1 SGHTA, CDR2 FQGNSA. The CDR3 is made up of 12 amino acids. The CDR3 region has the DNA TGTGCCAGCAGCTTAGACCAGGGAGGCTACACCTTC. The encoded protein is CASSLDQGGYTF.

The genes are TRBV7-9 and TRBJ1-2; tentative D call: TRBD1 (6 bases). Germline V gives CDR1 SEHNR, CDR2 FQNEAQ (reference sequence). The CDR3 is 20 amino acids. V was pared by 7 bases and J by 1 base, with 31 bases between. The CDR3 nucleotides are TGTGCCAGCACCCTCGACCGAATCCGGGACATTCAAATGTTTAACTATGGCTACACCTTC. Protein: CASTLDRIRDIQMFNYGYTF.

The gene calls are TRBV3-1 (or the pseudogene TRBV3-2) and TRBJ2-2; 9 bases map to TRBD2. V lost 4 bases to trimming and J lost 4 bases; unmatched junction nucleotides: 7. CDR1 and CDR2 (germline): LGHDT, YNNKEL (reference sequence). This CDR3 region has 16 residues. The CDR3 DNA is TGTGCCAGCAGCCGAAATAGCGGGAGCGTCACCGGGGAGCTGTTTTTT. It translates to CASSRNSGSVTGELFF.

This clone was observed a single time. The chain couples TRBV2 to TRBJ1-1; D is possibly TRBD1 (6 bases). The length of the CDR3 is 13 residues. The V end was cut by 9 bases, the J end by 6 bases, with 17 bases between. Germline V gene data show CDR1 as SNHLY and CDR2 as FYNNEI. CDR3 region: CARTGLTSSEAFF. In DNA form, the CDR3 reads TGTGCCAGGACAGGTCTTACCTCTTCTGAAGCTTTCTTT.

J is TRBJ1-6 and V is TRBV28, with D possibly TRBD1 on 6 matching bases. The CDR3 sequence is 14 residues long. The V gene lost 2 bases and the J gene lost 9 bases, with 11 bases spanning the gap. Germline-derived CDR1 and CDR2 are MDHEN and SYDVKM. The CDR3 DNA reads as TGTGCCAGCAGTTTAAGACAGGAGCGTTCACCCCTCCACTTT. Protein: CASSLRQERSPLHF.

This clone was seen a handful of times. Distinct nucleotide sequences in the sample also encode this CDR3. The rearrangement joins TRBV7-2 to TRBJ2-7, with D perhaps matching TRBD1 (6 bases). V shed 2 bases and J shed 4 bases, with 6 bases lying between them. The CDR3 contains 12 residues. CDR1 and CDR2 from the germline V gene are SGHTA and FQGNSA. CDR3 nucleotides: TGTGCCAGCAGCTTAACAGGGTACGAGCAGTACTTC. Its protein product is CASSLTGYEQYF.

Notes on this clone: The junction departs from the called germline gene at one end, perhaps through a read error. Distinct nucleotide sequences in the sample also encode this CDR3. This chain uses TRBV28 with TRBJ1-5; D is uncertain. The CDR3 is 16 residues long. From germline, CDR1 is MDHEN and CDR2 SYDVKM. In DNA form, the CDR3 reads TGTGCCAGCAGTTTACGCTCGGGGTACGGCAATCAGCCTCAGCATTTT. Translation gives CASSLRSGYGNQPQHF. The full variable domain, with the rest looked up from reference TRBV28 and TRBJ1-5, is DVKVTQSSRYLVKRTGEKVFLECVQDMDHENMFWYRQDPGLGLRLIYFSYDVKMKEKGDIPEGYSVSREKKERFSLILESASTNQTSMYLCASSLRSGYGNQPQHFGDGTRLSIL.

The V gene is TRBV5-4, the J gene TRBJ2-7; 12 bases match TRBD2. The V gene end was trimmed by 5 bases and the J gene end by 1 base; junction bases not matched to a gene: 4. CDR3 size: 15 residues. Germline CDR1 and CDR2: SGHNT and YYREEE (reference sequence). CDR3 in amino acids: CASSPGLAGSYEQYF. The CDR3 DNA sequence: TGTGCCAGCAGTCCTGGACTAGCGGGGTCCTACGAGCAGTACTTC.

The rearrangement links TRBV6-2 or TRBV6-3 to TRBJ2-3, with 9 bases matching TRBD1. The J segment lost 3 bases and the V segment lost 6 bases, leaving 10 bases of the junction unmatched. Germline CDR1 and CDR2: MNHEY and SVGEGT. The CDR3 runs to 16 residues. The CDR3 is CASSPTPGQGTDTQYF. The CDR3 DNA is TGTGCCAGCAGCCCTACGCCGGGACAGGGAACAGATACGCAGTATTTT.

In DNA form, the CDR3 reads TGTGCCAGCAGTCTGTACAGGGACCCTATCTCCTACGAGCAGTACTTC. This gives the protein CASSLYRDPISYEQYF. The chain employs TRBV27 and TRBJ2-7; TRBD1 is a possible D gene (6 bases). Between the trimmed V and J ends, which lost 5 bases and 0 bases, there was a span of 17 bases. CDR3 length: 16 residues. The germline V gene has CDR1 MNHEY and CDR2 SMNVEV (reference sequence).

The chain combines TRBV28 with TRBJ2-1, with 12 bases matching TRBD2. Germline CDR1 and CDR2: MDHEN and SYDVKM. The ends lost 3 bases at V and 8 bases at J; junction bases unmatched: 5. The CDR3 totals 15 residues. DNA for the CDR3: TGTGCCAGCAGTTTGATGACTAGCGGGAGTTATGAGCAGTTCTTC. This gives the protein CASSLMTSGSYEQFF.

This clone has only a few counts. The J gene is TRBJ1-1, the V gene TRBV6-5; 11 bases agree with TRBD1. CDR3 length: 16 residues. V was pared by 0 bases and J by 5 bases, with 5 bases of the junction left unmatched. The germline V gene has CDR1 MNHEY and CDR2 SVGAGI. The CDR3 sequence is CASSYSIGTGGTEAFF. The CDR3 DNA is TGTGCCAGCAGTTACTCTATCGGGACAGGGGGTACTGAAGCTTTCTTT.

This clone occurred once. V and J are TRBV15 and TRBJ2-5, with a tentative D call TRBD1 (5 bases). V was shortened by 3 bases and J by 4 bases, with 15 bases between the two germline ends. This CDR3 has 15 residues. Germline assignment: CDR1 LNHNV and CDR2 YYDKDF (reference sequence). The CDR3: CATSSRPGAGETQYF. The CDR3 bases are TGTGCCACCAGCAGCCGGCCTGGGGCCGGAGAGACCCAGTACTTC.

As regards this clone: At the DNA level, this CDR3 is encoded by other sequences in the same sample as well. The chain is built from TRBV5-1 and TRBJ1-2, with D hard to call. The CDR3 has 14 residues. V shed 0 bases and J shed 0 bases, with 6 bases lying between them. Looked up from germline, CDR1 is SGHRS and CDR2 is YFSETQ. As DNA, the CDR3 is TGCGCCAGCAGCTTGGAGAGAGCTAACTATGGCTACACCTTC. Translating gives CASSLERANYGYTF.

The chain has TRBV5-1 and TRBJ2-2; 7 bases are a match to TRBD2. Per the germline V gene, CDR1 is SGHRS and CDR2 is YFSETQ. The CDR3 is 18 amino acids. V shed 5 bases and J 0 bases; nucleotides not matched to a gene: 13. CDR3 sequence (DNA): TGCGCCAGCAGGTACAGACTAGCATCAACCTCGAACACCGGGGAGCTGTTTTTT. Its translation is CASRYRLASTSNTGELFF.